The 2 T cell receptor beta chains reported below all come from one sample, sequenced in a study of cytomegalovirus exposure and HLA in healthy donors. It was with 60 Vbeta and 13 Jbeta primers that the PCR ran. Profiled with immunoSEQ multiplex PCR; TCRdb holds only in-frame clones, not every one. The sample records some 150,000 clones, 70% to 80% being singletons. Sequenced material: PBMCs. The source is a woman aged 45-60 years in good health and CMV-seronegative.

The rearrangement links TRBV5-4 to TRBJ1-1; 10 bases are shared with TRBD1. Per the germline V gene, CDR1 is SGHNT and CDR2 is YYREEE (reference sequence). V lost 1 base to trimming and J lost 5 bases; unmatched junction nucleotides: 8. This CDR3 is 16 amino acids long. The CDR3 sequence is CASSLLGTGVRTEAFF. The CDR3 DNA reads TGTGCCAGCAGCTTGTTGGGGACAGGGGTGCGAACTGAAGCTTTCTTT.

This sequence joins TRBV18 and TRBJ2-5; 8 bases align to TRBD2. The V gene's germline CDR1 is KGHSH and CDR2 LQKENI. The CDR3 length is 15 residues. V gave up 3 bases and J gave up 5 bases; unmatched junction bases: 8. The CDR3 DNA reads as TGTGCCAGCTCACCCGGAGCGGGAGAGTGGGAGACCCAGTACTTC. Protein product: CASSPGAGEWETQYF.